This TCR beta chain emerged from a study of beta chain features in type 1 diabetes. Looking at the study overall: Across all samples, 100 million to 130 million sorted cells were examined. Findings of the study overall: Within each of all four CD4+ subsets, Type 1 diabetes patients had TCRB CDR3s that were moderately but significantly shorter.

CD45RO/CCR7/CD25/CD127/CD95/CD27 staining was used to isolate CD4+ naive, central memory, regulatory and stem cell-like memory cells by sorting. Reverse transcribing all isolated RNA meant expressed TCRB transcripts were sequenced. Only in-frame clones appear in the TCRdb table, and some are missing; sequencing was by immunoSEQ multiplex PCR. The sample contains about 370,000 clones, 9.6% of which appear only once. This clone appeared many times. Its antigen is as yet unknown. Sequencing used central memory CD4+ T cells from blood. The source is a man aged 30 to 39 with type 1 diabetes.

The CDR3 loop reads CASGSSSSSGTSYEQYF. CDR3 nucleotides: TGTGCTAGTGGGTCCTCCAGCTCTAGCGGGACCTCCTACGAGCAGTACTTC. V and J are TRBV12-5 and TRBJ2-7, with 9 bases fitting TRBD2. Per germline, CDR1 LGHNT and CDR2 FRNRAP. This CDR3 is built from 17 residues. After removal of 6 bases from V and 0 bases from J, the junction contained 12 bases not matched to a gene.